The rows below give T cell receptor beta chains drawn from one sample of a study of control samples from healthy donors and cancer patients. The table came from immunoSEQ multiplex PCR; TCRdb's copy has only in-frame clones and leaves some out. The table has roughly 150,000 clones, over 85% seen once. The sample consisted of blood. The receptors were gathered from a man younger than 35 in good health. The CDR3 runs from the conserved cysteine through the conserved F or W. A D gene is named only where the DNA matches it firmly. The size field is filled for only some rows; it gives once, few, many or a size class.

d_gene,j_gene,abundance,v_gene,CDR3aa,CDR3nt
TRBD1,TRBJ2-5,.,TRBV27,CASSWDRGRRETQYF,TGTGCCAGCAGTTGGGACAGGGGGCGCCGAGAGACCCAGTACTTC
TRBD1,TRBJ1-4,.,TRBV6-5,CASRRTGGGEEKLFF,TGTGCCAGCAGGAGAACAGGGGGCGGCGAAGAAAAACTGTTTTTT
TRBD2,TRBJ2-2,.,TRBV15,CATSRDKAGGPGELFF,TGTGCCACCAGCAGAGATAAGGCGGGGGGCCCCGGGGAGCTGTTTTTT
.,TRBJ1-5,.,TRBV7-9,CASSLTSQPQHF,TGTGCCAGCAGCCTTACAAGCCAGCCCCAGCATTTT
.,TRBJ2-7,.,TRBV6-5,CASSRTGTTNYEQYF,TGTGCCAGCAGCCGAACCGGGACAACAAACTACGAGCAGTACTTC
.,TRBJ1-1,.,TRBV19,CASTEAMNTEAFF,TGTGCCAGTACTGAAGCCATGAACACTGAAGCTTTCTTT
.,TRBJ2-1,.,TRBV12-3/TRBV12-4,CASSLGRGEEQFF,TGTGCCAGCAGTTTAGGCCGCGGGGAAGAGCAGTTCTTC
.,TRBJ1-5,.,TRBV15,CATSSTRQAPDQPQHF,TGTGCCACCAGCTCAACCAGACAGGCCCCAGATCAGCCCCAGCATTTT
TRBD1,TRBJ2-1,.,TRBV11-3,CASSLTGPSSSYNEQFF,TGTGCCAGCAGCTTGACAGGGCCCTCAAGCTCCTACAATGAGCAGTTCTTC
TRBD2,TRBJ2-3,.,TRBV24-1,CATSDLGEGGTDTQYF,TGTGCCACCAGTGATTTAGGGGAGGGCGGCACAGATACGCAGTATTTT
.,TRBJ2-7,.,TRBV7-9,CASLGQGGEQYF,TGTGCCAGTCTGGGTCAGGGGGGCGAGCAGTACTTC
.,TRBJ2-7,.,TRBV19,CASSIGREEQYF,TGTGCCAGTAGTATCGGACGGGAAGAGCAGTACTTC
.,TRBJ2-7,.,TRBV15,CATSRERAHPRNF,TGTGCCACCAGCAGAGAAAGGGCCCATCCCAGGAACTTC
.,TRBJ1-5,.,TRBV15,CATSRDQGRYPQHF,TGTGCCACCAGCAGAGATCAGGGGCGGTATCCCCAGCATTTT
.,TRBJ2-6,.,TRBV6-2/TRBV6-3,CASSFKLEYSGANVLTF,TGTGCCAGCAGTTTTAAACTTGAATACTCTGGGGCCAACGTCCTGACTTTC
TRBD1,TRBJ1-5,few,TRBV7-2,CASSLDRGGGQPQHF,TGTGCCAGCAGCTTAGACAGGGGAGGGGGTCAGCCCCAGCATTTT
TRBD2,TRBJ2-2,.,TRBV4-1,CASSQDGSGGGGELFF,TGCGCCAGCAGCCAAGATGGAAGCGGGGGTGGCGGGGAGCTGTTTTTT
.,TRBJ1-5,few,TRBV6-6,CASSLQGNSNQPQHF,TGTGCCAGCAGTCTACAGGGCAATAGCAATCAGCCCCAGCATTTT
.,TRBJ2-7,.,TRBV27,CASKQNQEQYF,TGTGCCAGCAAACAGAATCAGGAGCAGTACTTC
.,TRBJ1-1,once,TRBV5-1,CASSEGLNTEAFF,TGCGCCAGCTCAGAGGGACTGAACACTGAAGCTTTCTTT
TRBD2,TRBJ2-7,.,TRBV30,CAWSVWRPSAGGYEQYF,TGTGCCTGGAGTGTATGGCGTCCATCAGCGGGGGGGTACGAGCAGTACTTC
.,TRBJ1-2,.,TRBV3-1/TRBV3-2,CASSQDPGTQVYGYTF,TGTGCCAGCAGCCAAGATCCCGGGACGCAAGTATATGGCTACACCTTC
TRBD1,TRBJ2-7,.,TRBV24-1,CATQGASLDEQYF,TGTGCCACCCAGGGGGCTTCTCTCGACGAGCAGTACTTC
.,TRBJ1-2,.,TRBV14,CASSQKSPSLAWANYGYTF,TGTGCCAGCAGCCAAAAGAGTCCTTCCCTGGCCTGGGCTAACTATGGCTACACCTTC
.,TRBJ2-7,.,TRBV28,CASSLRRYEQYF,TGTGCCAGCAGTTTGAGGAGGTACGAGCAGTACTTC
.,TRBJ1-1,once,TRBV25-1,CASSESLVGTEAFF,TGTGCCAGCAGTGAGTCTCTGGTAGGCACTGAAGCTTTCTTT
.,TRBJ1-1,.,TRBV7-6,CASSSTIELNTEAFF,TGTGCCAGCAGCTCAACCATTGAGTTGAACACTGAAGCTTTCTTT
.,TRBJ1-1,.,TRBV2,CASSERHPAEAFF,TGTGCCAGCAGTGAACGGCATCCCGCTGAAGCTTTCTTT
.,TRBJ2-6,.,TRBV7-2,CASSSIPGIRSGANVLTF,TGTGCCAGCAGCTCCATTCCAGGAATCCGTTCTGGGGCCAACGTCCTGACTTTC
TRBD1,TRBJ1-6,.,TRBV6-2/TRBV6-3,CASSYPRTGRNSPLHF,TGTGCCAGCAGTTACCCAAGGACAGGGAGGAATTCACCCCTCCACTTT
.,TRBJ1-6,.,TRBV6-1,CASSEVAPSPLHF,TGTGCCAGCAGTGAAGTGGCCCCTTCACCCCTCCACTTT
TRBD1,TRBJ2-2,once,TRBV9,CASSVGTDPNTGELFF,TGTGCCAGCAGCGTTGGGACAGACCCTAACACCGGGGAGCTGTTTTTT
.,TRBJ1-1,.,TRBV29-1,CSGLGGATEAFF,TGCAGCGGGCTAGGGGGGGCGACTGAAGCTTTCTTT
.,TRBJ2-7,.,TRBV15,CATSRVSGEQYF,TGTGCCACCAGCAGAGTTTCAGGCGAGCAGTACTTC
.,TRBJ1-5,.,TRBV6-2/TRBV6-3,CASSYPNRGLALNQPQHF,TGTGCCAGCAGTTACCCGAACCGGGGGCTTGCTCTAAATCAGCCCCAGCATTTT
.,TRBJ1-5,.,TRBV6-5,CASSYSGQSSNQPQHF,TGTGCCAGCAGTTACTCGGGACAATCTAGCAATCAGCCCCAGCATTTT
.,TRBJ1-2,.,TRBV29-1,CSVPLGYGYTF,TGCAGCGTCCCGCTGGGCTATGGCTACACCTTC
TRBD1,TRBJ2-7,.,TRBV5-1,CASNRGNSYEQYF,TGCGCCAGCAACAGGGGCAACTCCTACGAGCAGTACTTC
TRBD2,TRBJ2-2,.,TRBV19,CASSSGSGTGELFF,TGTGCCAGTAGTAGCGGGAGCGGCACCGGGGAGCTGTTTTTT
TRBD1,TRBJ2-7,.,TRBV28,CASSWDRVIHEQYF,TGTGCCAGCAGTTGGGACAGGGTTATACACGAGCAGTACTTC
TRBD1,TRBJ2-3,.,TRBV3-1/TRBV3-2,CASSQYRGRAGTDTQYF,TGTGCCAGCAGCCAATACAGGGGGCGTGCCGGCACAGATACGCAGTATTTT
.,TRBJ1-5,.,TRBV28,CASSPMRDPRDQPQHF,TGTGCCAGCAGTCCAATGCGTGATCCGCGAGATCAGCCCCAGCATTTT
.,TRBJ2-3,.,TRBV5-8,CASSFRVRGAGTDTQYF,TGTGCCAGCAGCTTCAGGGTACGGGGGGCCGGCACAGATACGCAGTATTTT
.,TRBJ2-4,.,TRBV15,CATSRERAGTPRDIQYF,TGTGCCACCAGCAGAGAGAGGGCCGGGACACCGAGGGACATTCAGTACTTC
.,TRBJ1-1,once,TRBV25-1,CASSLGVTEAFF,TGTGCCAGCAGCTTAGGGGTCACTGAAGCTTTCTTT
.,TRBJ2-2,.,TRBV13,CASSLADNTGELFF,TGTGCCAGCAGCCTTGCGGACAACACCGGGGAGCTGTTTTTT
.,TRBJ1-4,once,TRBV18,CASSPDSFATNEKLFF,TGTGCCAGCTCACCTGACAGTTTTGCAACTAATGAAAAACTGTTTTTT
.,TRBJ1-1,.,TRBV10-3,CAISESTGVLNTEAFF,TGTGCCATCAGTGAGTCCACCGGGGTGCTGAACACTGAAGCTTTCTTT
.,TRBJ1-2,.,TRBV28,CASSFFGREGDGYTF,TGTGCCAGCAGTTTCTTCGGCAGGGAGGGGGATGGCTACACCTTC
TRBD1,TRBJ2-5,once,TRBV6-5,CASMDRPQETQYF,TGTGCCAGCATGGACAGGCCCCAAGAGACCCAGTACTTC